Listed here are 5 T cell receptor beta chains from one sample, sequenced in a study of blood T cell repertoires in COVID-19. The data were produced by immunoSEQ multiplex PCR, yet TCRdb's version contains in-frame clones alone and is incomplete. The sample lists some 180,000 clones, around nine tenths seen once, with under 3% in the top ten. The sequencing sample was made of peripheral blood. Every receptor here comes from a woman aged 80 or older with COVID-19, enrolled during active disease.

This chain joins TRBV24-1 and TRBJ1-2; 7 nucleotides agree with TRBD1. In germline, CDR1 is KGHDR, CDR2 SFDVKD. V lost 4 bases, J lost 4 bases, and 5 bases stayed unmatched. This CDR3 spans 14 amino acids. The CDR3 nucleotides read TGTGCCACCAGTGAGCCGGGACAGCTCTATGGCTACACCTTC. Translated: CATSEPGQLYGYTF.

In its sample, this clone was seen once. The rearrangement uses TRBV9 and TRBJ1-3; possible D gene TRBD1, 5 bases. The CDR3 is 15 residues long. The germline gives CDR1 SGDLS, CDR2 YYNGEE. Trimming left V 2 bases short and J 0 bases short, with 9 bases between. The CDR3 region has the DNA TGTGCCAGCAGCGTGACAGATTACTCTGGAAACACCATATATTTT. This translates into CASSVTDYSGNTIYF.

The gene calls are TRBV19 and TRBJ1-1; D is possibly TRBD1 (6 bases). The CDR3 loop spans 15 amino acids. V lost 3 bases to trimming and J lost 2 bases, with 13 bases between them. Germline V CDR1 and CDR2: LNHDA, SQIVND (reference sequence). The CDR3 nucleotides read TGTGCCAGTAGTATTGTCAGGGGCCTTAACACTGAAGCTTTCTTT. Amino acids: CASSIVRGLNTEAFF.

The chain employs TRBV7-2 and TRBJ1-1; TRBD1 aligns across 7 bases. The CDR3 is made up of 15 amino acids. The germline V gene has CDR1 SGHTA and CDR2 FQGNSA. Trimming removed 0 bases from V and 4 bases from J; junction bases left unmatched: 5. The chain's CDR3 is CASSLANRGATEAFF. CDR3 nucleotide sequence: TGTGCCAGCAGCTTAGCGAACAGGGGAGCCACTGAAGCTTTCTTT.

In its sample, this clone was seen once. This sequence joins TRBV4-2 and TRBJ1-5; TRBD1 aligns across 8 bases. The CDR3 length is 16 residues. Germline assignment: CDR1 LGHNA and CDR2 YNFKEQ. Losses at the gene ends were 5 bases for V and 0 bases for J; bases not matched to a gene: 6. The CDR3 sequence is CASSTRTGTSNQPQHF. The CDR3 coding sequence is TGTGCCAGCAGCACACGGACAGGGACTAGCAATCAGCCCCAGCATTTT.